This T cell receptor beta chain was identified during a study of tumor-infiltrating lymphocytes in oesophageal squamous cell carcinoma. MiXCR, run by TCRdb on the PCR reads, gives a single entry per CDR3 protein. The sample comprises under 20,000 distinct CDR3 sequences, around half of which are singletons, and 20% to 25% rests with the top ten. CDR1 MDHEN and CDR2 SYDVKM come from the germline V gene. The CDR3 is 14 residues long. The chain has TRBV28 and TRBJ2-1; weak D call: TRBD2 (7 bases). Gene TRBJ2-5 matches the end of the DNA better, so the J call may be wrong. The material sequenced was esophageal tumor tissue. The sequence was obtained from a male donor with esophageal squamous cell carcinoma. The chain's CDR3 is CASSLGRGGETQYF. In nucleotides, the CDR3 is TGTGCCAGCAGTTTGGGCAGGGGAGGGGAGACCCAGTACTTC.